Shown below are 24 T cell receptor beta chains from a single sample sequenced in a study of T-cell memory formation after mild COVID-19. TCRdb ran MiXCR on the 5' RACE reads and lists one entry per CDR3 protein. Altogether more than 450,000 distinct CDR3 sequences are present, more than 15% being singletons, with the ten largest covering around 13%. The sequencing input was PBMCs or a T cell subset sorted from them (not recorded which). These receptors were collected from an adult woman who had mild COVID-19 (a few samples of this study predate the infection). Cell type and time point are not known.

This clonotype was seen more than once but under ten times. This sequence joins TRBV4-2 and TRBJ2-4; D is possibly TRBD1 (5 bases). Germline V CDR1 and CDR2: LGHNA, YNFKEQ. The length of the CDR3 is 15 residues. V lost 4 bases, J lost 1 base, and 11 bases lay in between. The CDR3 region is CASSPVTAAKNIQYF. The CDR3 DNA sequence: TGTGCCAGCAGCCCCGTGACAGCCGCCAAAAACATTCAGTACTTC.

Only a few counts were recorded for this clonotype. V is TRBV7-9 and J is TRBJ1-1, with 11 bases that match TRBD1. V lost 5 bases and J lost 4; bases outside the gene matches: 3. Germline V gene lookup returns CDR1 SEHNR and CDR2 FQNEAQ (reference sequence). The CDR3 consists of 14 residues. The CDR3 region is CASSDGTGGTEAFF. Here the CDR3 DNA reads TGTGCCAGCAGCGATGGGACAGGGGGCACTGAAGCTTTCTTT.

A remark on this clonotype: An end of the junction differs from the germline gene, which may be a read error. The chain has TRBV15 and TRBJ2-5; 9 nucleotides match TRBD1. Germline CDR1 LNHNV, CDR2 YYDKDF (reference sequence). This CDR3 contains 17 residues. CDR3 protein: CATSRERGTGPQETKYF. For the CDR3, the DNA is TGTGCCACCAGCAGAGAGAGGGGGACAGGGCCCCAAGAGACCAAGTACTTC. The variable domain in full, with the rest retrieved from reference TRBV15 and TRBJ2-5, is DAMVIQNPRYQVTQFGKPVTLSCSQTLNHNVMYWYQQKSSQAPKLLFHYYDKDFNNEADTPDNFQSRRPNTSFCFLDIRSPGLGDTAMYLCATSRERGTGPQETKYFGPGTRLLVL.

The CDR3 DNA reads as TGTGCCAGTAGTATTTGGGGCAATGAAAAACTGTTTTTT. It yields the protein CASSIWGNEKLFF. This chain uses TRBV19 with TRBJ1-4; D possibly corresponds to TRBD1 (5 bases). This CDR3 has 13 residues. With 3 bases removed from V and 5 bases from J, the gap between germline ends came to 7 bases. The V gene's germline CDR1 is LNHDA and CDR2 SQIVND (reference sequence).

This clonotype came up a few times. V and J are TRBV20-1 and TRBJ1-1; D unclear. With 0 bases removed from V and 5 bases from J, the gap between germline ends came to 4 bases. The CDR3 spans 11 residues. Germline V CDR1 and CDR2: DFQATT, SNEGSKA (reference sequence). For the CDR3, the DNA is TGCAGTGCTAGAGATGAAACTGAAGCTTTCTTT. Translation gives CSARDETEAFF.

The CDR3 loop is CASSRLAGRGEQYF. In DNA form, the CDR3 reads TGTGCCAGCAGTCGACTAGCGGGGCGGGGGGAGCAGTACTTC. The chain recombines TRBV12-3 or TRBV12-4 with TRBJ2-7; 11 positions agree with TRBD2. Trimming at V came to 5 bases and at J to 7 bases, leaving 7 bases not matched to a gene. The CDR3 has 14 amino acids.

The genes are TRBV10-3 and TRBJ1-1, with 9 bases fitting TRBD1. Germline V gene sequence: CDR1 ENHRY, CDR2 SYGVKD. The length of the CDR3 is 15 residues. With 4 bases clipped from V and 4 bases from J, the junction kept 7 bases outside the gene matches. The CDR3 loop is CAISATGQGSTEAFF. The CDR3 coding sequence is TGTGCCATCAGTGCTACGGGACAGGGAAGCACTGAAGCTTTCTTT.

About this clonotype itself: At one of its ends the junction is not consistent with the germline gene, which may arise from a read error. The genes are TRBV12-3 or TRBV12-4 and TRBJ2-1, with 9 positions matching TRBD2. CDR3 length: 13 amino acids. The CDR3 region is CASSSSFPGLAYF. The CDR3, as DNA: TGTGCCAGCAGTTCCTCCTTCCCGGGACTAGCCTACTTC.

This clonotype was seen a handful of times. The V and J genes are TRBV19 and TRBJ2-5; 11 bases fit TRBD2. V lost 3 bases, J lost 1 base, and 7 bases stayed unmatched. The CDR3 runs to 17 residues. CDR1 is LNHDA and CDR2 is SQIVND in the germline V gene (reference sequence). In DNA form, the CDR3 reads TGTGCCAGTAGTATCTCGGCTAGCGGGGGGATCCAAGAGACCCAGTACTTC. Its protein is CASSISASGGIQETQYF.

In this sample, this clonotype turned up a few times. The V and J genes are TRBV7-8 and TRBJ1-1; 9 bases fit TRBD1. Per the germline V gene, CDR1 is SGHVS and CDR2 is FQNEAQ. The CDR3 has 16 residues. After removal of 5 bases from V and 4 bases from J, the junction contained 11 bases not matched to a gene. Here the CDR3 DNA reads TGTGCCAGCAGCCCCCCTACAGGGGGCGGAAGCACTGAAGCTTTCTTT. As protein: CASSPPTGGGSTEAFF.

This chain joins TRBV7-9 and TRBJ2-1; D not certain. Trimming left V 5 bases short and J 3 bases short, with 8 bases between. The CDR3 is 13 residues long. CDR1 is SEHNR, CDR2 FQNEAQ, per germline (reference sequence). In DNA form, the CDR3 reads TGTGCCAGCAGCGACCCGGGCTACAATGAGCAGTTCTTC. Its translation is CASSDPGYNEQFF.

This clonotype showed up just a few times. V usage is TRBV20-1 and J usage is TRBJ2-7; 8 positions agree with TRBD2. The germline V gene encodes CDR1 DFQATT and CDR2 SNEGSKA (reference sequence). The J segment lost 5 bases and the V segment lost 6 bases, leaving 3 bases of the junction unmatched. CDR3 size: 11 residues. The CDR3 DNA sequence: TGCAGTGCCGCTAGCGGGCACGAGCAGTACTTC. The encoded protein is CSAASGHEQYF.

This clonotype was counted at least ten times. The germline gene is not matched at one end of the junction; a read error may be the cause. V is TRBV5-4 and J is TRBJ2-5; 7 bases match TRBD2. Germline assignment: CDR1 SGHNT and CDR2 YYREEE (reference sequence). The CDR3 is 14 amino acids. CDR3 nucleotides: TGCGCCAGCAGCTTGGGGGGGTACCAAGAGACCCAGTACTTC. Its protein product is CASSLGGYQETQYF.

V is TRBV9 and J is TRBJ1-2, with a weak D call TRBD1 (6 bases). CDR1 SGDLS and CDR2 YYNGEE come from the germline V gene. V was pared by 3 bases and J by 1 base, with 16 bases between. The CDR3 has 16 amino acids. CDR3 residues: CASSGSRTAINYGYTF. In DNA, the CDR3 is TGTGCCAGCAGCGGGTCCCGGACAGCCATTAACTATGGCTACACCTTC. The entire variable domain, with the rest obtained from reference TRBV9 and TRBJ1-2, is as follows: DSGVTQTPKHLITATGQRVTLRCSPRSGDLSVYWYQQSLDQGLQFLIQYYNGEERAKGNILERFSAQQFPDLHSELNLSSLELGDSALYFCASSGSRTAINYGYTFGSGTRLTVV.

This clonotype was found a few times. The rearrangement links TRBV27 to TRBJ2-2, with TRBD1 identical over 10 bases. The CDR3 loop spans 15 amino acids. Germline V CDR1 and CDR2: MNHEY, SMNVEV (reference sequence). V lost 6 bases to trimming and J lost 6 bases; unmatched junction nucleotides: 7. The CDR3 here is CASRPGTGAAGELFF. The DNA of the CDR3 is TGTGCCAGCAGACCCGGGACAGGGGCGGCCGGGGAGCTGTTTTTT.

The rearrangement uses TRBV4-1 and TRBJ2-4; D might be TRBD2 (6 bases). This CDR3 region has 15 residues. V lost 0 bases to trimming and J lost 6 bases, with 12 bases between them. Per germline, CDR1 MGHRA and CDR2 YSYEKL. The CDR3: CASSQDLGRGNIQYF. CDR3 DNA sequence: TGCGCCAGCAGCCAAGATCTGGGGCGGGGAAACATTCAGTACTTC.

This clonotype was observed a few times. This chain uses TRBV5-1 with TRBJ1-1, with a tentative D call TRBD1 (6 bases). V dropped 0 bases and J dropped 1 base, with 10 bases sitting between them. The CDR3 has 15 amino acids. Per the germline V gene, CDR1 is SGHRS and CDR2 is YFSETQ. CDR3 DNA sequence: TGCGCCAGCAGCTTGGAGGGGGAGCAGAACACTGAAGCTTTCTTT. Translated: CASSLEGEQNTEAFF.

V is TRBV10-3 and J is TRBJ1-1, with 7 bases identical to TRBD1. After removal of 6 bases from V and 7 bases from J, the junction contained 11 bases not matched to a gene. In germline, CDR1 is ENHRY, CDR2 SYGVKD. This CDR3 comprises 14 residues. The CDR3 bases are TGTGCCATCAGAGAGGGACAGACGACCAATGAAGCTTTCTTT. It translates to CAIREGQTTNEAFF.

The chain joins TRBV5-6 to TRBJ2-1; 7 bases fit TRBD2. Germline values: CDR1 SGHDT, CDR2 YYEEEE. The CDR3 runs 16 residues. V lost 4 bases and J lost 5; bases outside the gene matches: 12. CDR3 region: CASSTHPAGLHNEQFF. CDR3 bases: TGTGCCAGCAGCACCCACCCAGCGGGATTACACAATGAGCAGTTCTTC.

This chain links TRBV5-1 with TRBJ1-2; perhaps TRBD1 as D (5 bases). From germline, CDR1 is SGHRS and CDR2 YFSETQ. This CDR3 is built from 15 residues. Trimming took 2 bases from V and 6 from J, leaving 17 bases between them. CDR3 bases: TGCGCCAGCAGCTTACGACAGCCTTTAGAGGATGGCTACACCTTC. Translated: CASSLRQPLEDGYTF.

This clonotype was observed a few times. CDR3 in amino acids: CASSVEGQEWPQHF. For the CDR3, the DNA is TGTGCCAGCAGCGTAGAGGGACAAGAATGGCCCCAGCATTTT. The chain has TRBV9 and TRBJ1-5, with D perhaps TRBD1 (6 bases). Trimming took 0 bases from V and 9 from J, leaving 13 bases between them. CDR3 length: 14 residues. The V gene's germline CDR1 is SGDLS and CDR2 YYNGEE.

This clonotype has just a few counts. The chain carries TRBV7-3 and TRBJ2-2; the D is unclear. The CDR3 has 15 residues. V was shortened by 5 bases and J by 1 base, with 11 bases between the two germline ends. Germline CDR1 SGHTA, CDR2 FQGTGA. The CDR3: CASSPLGLNTGELFF. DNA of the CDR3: TGTGCCAGCAGCCCCCTGGGGTTGAACACCGGGGAGCTGTTTTTT.

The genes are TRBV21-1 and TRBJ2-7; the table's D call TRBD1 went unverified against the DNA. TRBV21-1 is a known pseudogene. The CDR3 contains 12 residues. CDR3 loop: CASSKDGREQYF. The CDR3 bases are TGTGCCAGCAGCAAAGACGGGCGCGAGCAGTACTTC.

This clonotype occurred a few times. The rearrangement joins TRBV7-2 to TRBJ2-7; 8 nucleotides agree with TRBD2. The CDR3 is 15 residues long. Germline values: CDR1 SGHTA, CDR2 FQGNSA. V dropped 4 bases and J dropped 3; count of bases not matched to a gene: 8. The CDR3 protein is CASSSYFLAGYEQYF. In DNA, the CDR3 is TGTGCCAGCAGCTCATACTTTCTAGCGGGCTACGAGCAGTACTTC.